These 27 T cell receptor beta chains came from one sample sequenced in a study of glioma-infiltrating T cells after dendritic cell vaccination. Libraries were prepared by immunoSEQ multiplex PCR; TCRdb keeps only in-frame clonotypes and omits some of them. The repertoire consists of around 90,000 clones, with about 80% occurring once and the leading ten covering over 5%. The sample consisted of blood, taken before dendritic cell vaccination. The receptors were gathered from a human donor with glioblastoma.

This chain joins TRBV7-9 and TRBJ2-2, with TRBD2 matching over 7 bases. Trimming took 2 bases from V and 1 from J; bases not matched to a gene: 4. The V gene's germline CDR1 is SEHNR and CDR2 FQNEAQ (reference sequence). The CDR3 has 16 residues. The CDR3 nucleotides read TGTGCCAGCAGCTTATTGGGGGAGGGGAACACCGGGGAGCTGTTTTTT. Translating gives CASSLLGEGNTGELFF.

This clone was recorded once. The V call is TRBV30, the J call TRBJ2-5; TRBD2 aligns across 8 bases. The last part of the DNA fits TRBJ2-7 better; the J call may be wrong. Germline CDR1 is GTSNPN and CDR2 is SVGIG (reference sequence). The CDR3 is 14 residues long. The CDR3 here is CAWSDPGLEYEQYF. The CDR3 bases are TGTGCCTGGAGTGACCCGGGACTAGAATACGAGCAGTACTTC.

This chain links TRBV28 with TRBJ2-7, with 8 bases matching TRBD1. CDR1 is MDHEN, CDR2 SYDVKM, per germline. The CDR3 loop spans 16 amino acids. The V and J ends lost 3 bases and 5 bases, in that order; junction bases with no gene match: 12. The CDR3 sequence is CASSLIAGGPDNEQYF. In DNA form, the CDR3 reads TGTGCCAGCAGTTTGATAGCAGGGGGCCCAGACAACGAGCAGTACTTC.

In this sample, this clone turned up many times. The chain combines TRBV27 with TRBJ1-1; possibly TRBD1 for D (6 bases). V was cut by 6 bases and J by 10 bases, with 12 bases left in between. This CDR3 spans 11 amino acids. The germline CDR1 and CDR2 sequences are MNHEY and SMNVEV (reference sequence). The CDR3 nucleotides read TGTGCCAGCAGGCTACAGGGACGAGCTTTCTTT. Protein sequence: CASRLQGRAFF.

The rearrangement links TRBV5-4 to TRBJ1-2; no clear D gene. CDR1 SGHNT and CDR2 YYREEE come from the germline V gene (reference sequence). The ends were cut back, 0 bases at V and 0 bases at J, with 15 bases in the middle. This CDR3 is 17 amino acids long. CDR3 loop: CASSLDGPTQPNYGYTF. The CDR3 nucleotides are TGTGCCAGCAGCTTGGATGGGCCAACTCAACCTAACTATGGCTACACCTTC.

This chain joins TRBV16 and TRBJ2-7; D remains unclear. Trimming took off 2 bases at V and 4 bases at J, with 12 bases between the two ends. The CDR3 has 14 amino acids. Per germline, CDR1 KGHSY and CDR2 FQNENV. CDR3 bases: TGTGCCAGCAGCCAAGGTCCGGGTCTTTACGAGCAGTACTTC. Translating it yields CASSQGPGLYEQYF.

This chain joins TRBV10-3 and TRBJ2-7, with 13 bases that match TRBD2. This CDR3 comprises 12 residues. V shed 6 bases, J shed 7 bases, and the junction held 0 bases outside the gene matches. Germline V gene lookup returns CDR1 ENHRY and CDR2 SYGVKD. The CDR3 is CAIRGLAGEQYF. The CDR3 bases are TGTGCCATCAGGGGACTAGCGGGGGAGCAGTACTTC.

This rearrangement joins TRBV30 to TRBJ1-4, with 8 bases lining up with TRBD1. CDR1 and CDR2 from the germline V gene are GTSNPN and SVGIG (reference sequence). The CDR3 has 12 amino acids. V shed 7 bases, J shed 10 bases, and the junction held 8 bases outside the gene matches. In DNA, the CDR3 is TGTGCCTACGGACAGGGTACTGGAAAACTGTTTTTT. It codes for CAYGQGTGKLFF.

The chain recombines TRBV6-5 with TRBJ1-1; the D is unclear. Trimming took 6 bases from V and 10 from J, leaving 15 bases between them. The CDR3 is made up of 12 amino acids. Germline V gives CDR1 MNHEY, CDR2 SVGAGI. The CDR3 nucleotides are TGTGCCAGCAGATACGGGAAGGAGGCAGCTTTCTTT. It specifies CASRYGKEAAFF.

Written as DNA, the CDR3 is TGTGCCAGCCTCCGCCGGGGGGGGGCCGATACGCAGTATTTT. Protein: CASLRRGGADTQYF. V usage is TRBV2 and J usage is TRBJ2-3; 8 bases line up with TRBD2. The CDR3 has 14 amino acids. Trimming took 8 bases from V and 6 from J; bases not matched to a gene: 10. Looked up from germline, CDR1 is SNHLY and CDR2 is FYNNEI.

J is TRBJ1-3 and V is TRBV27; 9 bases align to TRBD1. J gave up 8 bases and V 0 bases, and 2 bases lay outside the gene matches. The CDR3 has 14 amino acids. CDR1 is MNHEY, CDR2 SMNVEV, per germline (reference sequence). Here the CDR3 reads CASSLSGQGHTIYF. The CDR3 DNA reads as TGTGCCAGCAGTTTATCGGGACAGGGCCACACCATATATTTT.

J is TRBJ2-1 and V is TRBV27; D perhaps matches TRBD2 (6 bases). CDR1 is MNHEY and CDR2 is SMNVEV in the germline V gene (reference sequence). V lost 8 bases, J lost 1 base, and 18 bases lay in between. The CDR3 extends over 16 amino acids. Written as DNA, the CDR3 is TGTGCCAGCGGGCCTAAGGGGAGCGGGTCCTACAATGAGCAGTTCTTC. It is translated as CASGPKGSGSYNEQFF.

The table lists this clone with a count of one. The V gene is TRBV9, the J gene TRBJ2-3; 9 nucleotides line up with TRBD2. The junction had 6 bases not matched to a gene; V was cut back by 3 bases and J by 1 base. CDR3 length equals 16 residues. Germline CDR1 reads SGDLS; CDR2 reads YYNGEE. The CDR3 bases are TGTGCCAGCAGCGCTCTAGCGGGACGTCGCACAGATACGCAGTATTTT. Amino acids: CASSALAGRRTDTQYF.

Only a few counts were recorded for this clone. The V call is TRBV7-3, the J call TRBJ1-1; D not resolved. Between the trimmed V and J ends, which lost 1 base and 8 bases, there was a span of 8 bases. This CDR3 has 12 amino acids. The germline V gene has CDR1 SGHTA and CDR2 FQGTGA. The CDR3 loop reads CASSLREGEAFF. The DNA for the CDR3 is TGTGCCAGCAGCTTAAGGGAGGGAGAAGCTTTCTTT.

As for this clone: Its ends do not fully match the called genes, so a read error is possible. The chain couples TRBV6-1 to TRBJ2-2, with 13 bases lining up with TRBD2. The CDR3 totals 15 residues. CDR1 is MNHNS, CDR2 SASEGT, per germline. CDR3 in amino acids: CASNILAGGSGELFF. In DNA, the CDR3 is TGTGCCAGCAACATACTAGCGGGAGGGTCCGGAGAGCTGTTTTTT.

CDR3 in DNA: TGCAGCGTTGTGGGCAGAATGAACACTGAAGCTTTCTTT. As protein: CSVVGRMNTEAFF. The V and J genes are TRBV29-1 and TRBJ1-1; no definite D call. The CDR3 length is 13 residues. Deletions cut 4 bases from V and 0 bases from J, with 9 bases between. From germline, CDR1 is SQVTM and CDR2 ANQGSEA. Filled out from reference TRBV29-1 and TRBJ1-1, the complete variable domain reads SAVISQKPSRDICQRGTSLTIQCQVDSQVTMMFWYRQQPGQSLTLIATANQGSEATYESGFVIDKFPISRPNLTFSTLTVSNMSPEDSSIYLCSVVGRMNTEAFFGQGTRLTVV.

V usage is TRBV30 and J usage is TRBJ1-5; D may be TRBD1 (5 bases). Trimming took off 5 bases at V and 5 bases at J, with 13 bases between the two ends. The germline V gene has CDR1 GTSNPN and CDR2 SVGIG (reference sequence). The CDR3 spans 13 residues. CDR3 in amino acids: CAWGNGGDQPQHF. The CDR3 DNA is TGTGCCTGGGGAAACGGGGGAGATCAGCCCCAGCATTTT.

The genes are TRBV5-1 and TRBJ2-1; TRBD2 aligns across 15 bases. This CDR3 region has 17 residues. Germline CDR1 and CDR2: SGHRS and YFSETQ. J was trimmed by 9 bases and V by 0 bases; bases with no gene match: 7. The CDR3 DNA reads TGCGCCAGCAGCTTGGGGGGGACTAGCGGGAGGTTTGGTGAGCAGTTCTTC. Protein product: CASSLGGTSGRFGEQFF.

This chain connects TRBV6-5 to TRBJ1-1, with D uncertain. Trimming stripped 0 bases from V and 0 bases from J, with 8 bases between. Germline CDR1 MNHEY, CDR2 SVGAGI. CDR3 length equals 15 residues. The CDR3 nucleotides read TGTGCCAGCAGTTACTCGTGGCCGATGAACACTGAAGCTTTCTTT. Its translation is CASSYSWPMNTEAFF.

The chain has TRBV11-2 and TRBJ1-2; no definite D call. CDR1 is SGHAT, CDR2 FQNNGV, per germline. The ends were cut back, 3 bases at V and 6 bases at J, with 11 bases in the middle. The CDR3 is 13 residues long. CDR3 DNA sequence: TGTGCCAGCAGCTTTTTGCGGGTGGATGGCTACACCTTC. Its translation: CASSFLRVDGYTF.

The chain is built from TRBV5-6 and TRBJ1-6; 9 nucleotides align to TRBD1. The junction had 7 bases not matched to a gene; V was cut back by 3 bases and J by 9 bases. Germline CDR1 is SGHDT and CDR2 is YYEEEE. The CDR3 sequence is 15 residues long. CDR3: CASSSRGQGSSPLHF. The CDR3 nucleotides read TGTGCCAGCAGCTCAAGGGGACAGGGAAGTTCACCCCTCCACTTT. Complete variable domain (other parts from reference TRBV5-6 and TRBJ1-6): DAGVTQSPTHLIKTRGQQVTLRCSPKSGHDTVSWYQQALGQGPQFIFQYYEEEERQRGNFPDRFSGHQFPNYSSELNVNALLLGDSALYLCASSSRGQGSSPLHFGNGTRLTVT.

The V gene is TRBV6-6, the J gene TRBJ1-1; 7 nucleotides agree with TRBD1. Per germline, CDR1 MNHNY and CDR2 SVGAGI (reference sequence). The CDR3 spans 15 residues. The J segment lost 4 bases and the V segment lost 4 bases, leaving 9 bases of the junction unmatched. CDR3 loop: CASSSDRVRSTEAFF. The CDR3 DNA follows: TGTGCCAGCAGTTCCGACAGGGTTAGAAGCACTGAAGCTTTCTTT.

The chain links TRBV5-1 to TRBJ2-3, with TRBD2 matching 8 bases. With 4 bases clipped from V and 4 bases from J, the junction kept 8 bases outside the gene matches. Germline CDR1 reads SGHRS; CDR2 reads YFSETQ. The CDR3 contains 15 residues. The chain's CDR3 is CASSPPLTSADTQYF. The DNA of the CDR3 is TGCGCCAGCAGCCCGCCCCTGACTAGCGCAGATACGCAGTATTTT.

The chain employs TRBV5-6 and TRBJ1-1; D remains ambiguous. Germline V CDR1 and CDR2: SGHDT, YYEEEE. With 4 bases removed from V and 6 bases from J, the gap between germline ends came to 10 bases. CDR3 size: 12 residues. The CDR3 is CASSDSWAEAFF. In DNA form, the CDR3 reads TGTGCCAGCAGCGACTCGTGGGCTGAAGCTTTCTTT.

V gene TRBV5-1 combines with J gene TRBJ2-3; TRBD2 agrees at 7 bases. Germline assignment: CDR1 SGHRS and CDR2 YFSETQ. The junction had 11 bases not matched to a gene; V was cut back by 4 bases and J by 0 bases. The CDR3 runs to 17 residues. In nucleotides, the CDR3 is TGCGCCAGCAGCCTGGAAGTCCTAGCGGATAGCACAGATACGCAGTATTTT. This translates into CASSLEVLADSTDTQYF.

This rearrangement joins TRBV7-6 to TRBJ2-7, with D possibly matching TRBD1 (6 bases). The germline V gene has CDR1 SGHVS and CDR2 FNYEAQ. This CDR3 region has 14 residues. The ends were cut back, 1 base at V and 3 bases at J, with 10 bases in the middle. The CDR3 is CASSLDGRGYEQYF. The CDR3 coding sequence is TGTGCCAGCAGCTTAGACGGCAGGGGCTACGAGCAGTACTTC.

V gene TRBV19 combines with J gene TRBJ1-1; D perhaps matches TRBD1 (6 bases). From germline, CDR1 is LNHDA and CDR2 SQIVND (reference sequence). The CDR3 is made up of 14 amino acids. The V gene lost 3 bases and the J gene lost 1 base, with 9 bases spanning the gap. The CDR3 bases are TGTGCCAGTAGTATTCAGGGGCCGAACACTGAAGCTTTCTTT. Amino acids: CASSIQGPNTEAFF.